Following are 19 T cell receptor beta chains from one sample sequenced in a study of T cells in Graves' hyperthyroidism and ophthalmopathy. Amplification targeted TCR beta CDR3 regions from RNA transcripts. During a first-round RT-PCR of the TCR CDR3, the HTBI primer set was used. Using its own MiXCR run on the multiplex PCR reads, TCRdb lists one record per CDR3 protein. The repertoire holds hundreds of thousands of distinct CDR3 sequences, with approximately 14% as singletons. The sample comprised blood. All receptors come from a woman aged 40 to 49 with Graves' ophthalmopathy.

This clonotype has a count of ten or more. This chain connects TRBV28 to TRBJ1-1; D might be TRBD1 (5 bases). CDR3 size: 15 residues. CDR1 and CDR2 (germline): MDHEN, SYDVKM. Trimming took 1 base from V and 6 from J, leaving 15 bases between them. The CDR3 reads CASSLFSGSRAEAFF. The DNA for the CDR3 is TGTGCCAGCAGTTTATTTTCAGGGAGTAGGGCTGAAGCTTTCTTT.

This clonotype has ten or more counts. DNA for the CDR3: TGCGCCAGCAGCTTGGGGCTAGCGGGTGGCGGAGAGCAGTACTTC. Residues: CASSLGLAGGGEQYF. The rearrangement uses TRBV5-1 and TRBJ2-7; 8 bases are a match to TRBD2. The CDR3 extends over 15 amino acids. Germline CDR1 is SGHRS and CDR2 is YFSETQ. Unmatched junction bases numbered 9, after V lost 0 bases and J lost 7 bases.

This clonotype was picked up many times. The genes are TRBV4-1 and TRBJ1-2; D ambiguous. The V end lost 3 bases, the J end lost 4 bases, and 15 bases lay between the germline ends. There are 15 residues in the CDR3. Germline CDR1 reads MGHRA; CDR2 reads YSYEKL. CDR3 nucleotide sequence: TGCGCCAGCAGCCACGAAGAATGGCAGGCCTATGGCTACACCTTC. Its protein is CASSHEEWQAYGYTF.

The chain is built from TRBV7-2 and TRBJ1-5; D call uncertain. CDR3 length equals 13 residues. Trimming removed 6 bases at V and 9 bases at J, with 15 bases between. Germline V gene lookup returns CDR1 SGHTA and CDR2 FQGNSA. CDR3 in DNA: TGTGCCAGCAGTCCTTACCGGTTTGGGCCCCAGCATTTT. As protein: CASSPYRFGPQHF.

This chain joins TRBV5-1 and TRBJ2-7; 8 nucleotides align to TRBD1. After removal of 5 bases from V and 3 bases from J, the junction contained 10 bases not matched to a gene. Germline V gene sequence: CDR1 SGHRS, CDR2 YFSETQ. There are 15 residues in the CDR3. Written as DNA, the CDR3 is TGCGCCAGCAGACCGGGACAGGCCACGATCTACGAGCAGTACTTC. As protein: CASRPGQATIYEQYF. Full variable domain (remainder filled in from reference TRBV5-1 and TRBJ2-7): KAGVTQTPRYLIKTRGQQVTLSCSPISGHRSVSWYQQTPGQGLQFLFEYFSETQRNKGNFPGRFSGRQFSNSRSEMNVSTLELGDSALYLCASRPGQATIYEQYFGPGTRLTVT.

This clonotype was seen many times. The chain carries TRBV28 and TRBJ2-2; tentatively, D is TRBD1 (5 bases). The germline V and J ends were trimmed by 3 bases and 4 bases, with 15 bases remaining between them. This CDR3 spans 16 amino acids. Per the germline V gene, CDR1 is MDHEN and CDR2 is SYDVKM. The CDR3 reads CASSFRAVQGTGELFF. CDR3 DNA sequence: TGTGCCAGCAGTTTCAGGGCGGTGCAGGGCACCGGGGAGCTGTTTTTT.

This clonotype was seen many times. CDR3 DNA sequence: TGTGCCAGCAGCCCCGCTGGACAGTACAATCAGCCCCAGCATTTT. Residues: CASSPAGQYNQPQHF. The chain has TRBV28 and TRBJ1-5; possible D gene TRBD1, 6 bases. Per the germline V gene, CDR1 is MDHEN and CDR2 is SYDVKM. V was trimmed by 6 bases and J by 3 bases, leaving 15 bases between them. The CDR3 contains 15 residues.

This clonotype occurred many times. The V call is TRBV6-5, the J call TRBJ1-1; D gene uncertain. CDR1 is MNHEY, CDR2 SVGAGI, per germline. The CDR3 is made up of 14 amino acids. V was trimmed by 0 bases and J by 1 base, leaving 6 bases between them. This chain's CDR3 is CASSYSSTNTEAFF. The DNA of the CDR3 is TGTGCCAGCAGTTACTCGAGTACGAACACTGAAGCTTTCTTT.

Ten or more counts support this clonotype. V gene TRBV7-2 combines with J gene TRBJ2-7; TRBD1 agrees at 9 bases. This CDR3 is 16 amino acids long. Germline lookup yields CDR1 SGHTA and CDR2 FQGNSA. The trim removed 0 bases at V and 6 bases at J, leaving 9 bases unmatched. This chain's CDR3 is CASSLAFGDRGFEQYF. The CDR3, as DNA: TGTGCCAGCAGCTTAGCGTTTGGCGACAGGGGGTTCGAGCAGTACTTC. Together with reference TRBV7-2 and TRBJ2-7, the CDR3 gives the full variable domain: GAGVSQSPSNKVTEKGKDVELRCDPISGHTALYWYRQSLGQGLEFLIYFQGNSAPDKSGLPSDRFSAERTGGSVSTLTIQRTQQEDSAVYLCASSLAFGDRGFEQYFGPGTRLTVT.

This rearrangement joins TRBV2 to TRBJ1-2; no reliable D call. CDR3 length: 12 residues. Trimming left V 10 bases short and J 8 bases short, with 17 bases between. Germline V CDR1 and CDR2: SNHLY, FYNNEI. The CDR3 DNA follows: TGTGCCACCATGATAACACAAGAAGGCTACACCTTC. As protein: CATMITQEGYTF.

The chain recombines TRBV4-3 with TRBJ2-7; D is perhaps TRBD1 (5 bases). The V gene's germline CDR1 is LGHNA and CDR2 YSLEER. The V and J ends lost 0 bases and 6 bases respectively, with 15 bases between them. CDR3 length: 15 amino acids. Here the CDR3 DNA reads TGCGCCAGCAGCCAAGATCGGTCAGGGTTAGGCGAGCAGTACTTC. As protein: CASSQDRSGLGEQYF.

This clonotype came up many times. The chain employs TRBV27 and TRBJ2-5; 8 bases are shared with TRBD2. CDR1 is MNHEY and CDR2 is SMNVEV in the germline V gene (reference sequence). V gave up 2 bases and J gave up 7 bases; unmatched junction bases: 3. The CDR3 totals 13 residues. This CDR3 reads CASSLSLAGTQYF. The CDR3 region has the DNA TGTGCCAGCAGTTTAAGCCTAGCGGGGACCCAGTACTTC.

This clonotype was picked up a small number of times. This sequence joins TRBV30 and TRBJ1-2; no clear D. V was shortened by 0 bases and J by 4 bases, with 12 bases between the two germline ends. Germline V CDR1 and CDR2: GTSNPN, SVGIG (reference sequence). CDR3 length: 14 amino acids. The CDR3, as DNA: TGTGCCTGGAGTGTACACGGGGAGGGCTATGGCTACACCTTC. This gives the protein CAWSVHGEGYGYTF.

The sample holds a few counts of this clonotype. This chain links TRBV7-2 with TRBJ2-7, with D perhaps matching TRBD1 (6 bases). V was shortened by 5 bases and J by 4 bases, with 18 bases between the two germline ends. Germline CDR1 and CDR2: SGHTA and FQGNSA. This CDR3 has 15 amino acids. The CDR3 sequence is CASSARQDQVYEQYF. As DNA, the CDR3 is TGTGCCAGCAGCGCCAGACAGGACCAAGTTTACGAGCAGTACTTC.

This clonotype was seen at least ten times. The rearrangement links TRBV27 to TRBJ1-5; D perhaps matches TRBD1 (6 bases). CDR1 is MNHEY and CDR2 is SMNVEV in the germline V gene (reference sequence). The CDR3 sequence is 14 residues long. V was shortened by 6 bases and J by 6 bases, with 15 bases between the two germline ends. This chain's CDR3 is CASRAGGLLQPQHF. DNA for the CDR3: TGTGCCAGCAGGGCCGGGGGGCTGCTTCAGCCCCAGCATTTT.

This clonotype was counted at least ten times. The V and J genes are TRBV28 and TRBJ2-5; 9 bases line up with TRBD1. The CDR3 is 16 residues long. V lost 5 bases, J lost 5 bases, and 12 bases stayed unmatched. The V gene's germline CDR1 is MDHEN and CDR2 SYDVKM. CDR3 region: CASSAGQGAPPETQYF. CDR3 DNA sequence: TGTGCCAGCAGTGCGGGACAGGGAGCCCCGCCGGAGACCCAGTACTTC. Variable domain in full (rest from reference TRBV28 and TRBJ2-5): DVKVTQSSRYLVKRTGEKVFLECVQDMDHENMFWYRQDPGLGLRLIYFSYDVKMKEKGDIPEGYSVSREKKERFSLILESASTNQTSMYLCASSAGQGAPPETQYFGPGTRLLVL.

This clonotype was detected ten times or more. This chain uses TRBV12-3 or TRBV12-4 with TRBJ2-7; D remains unclear. The CDR3 sequence is 15 residues long. V was pared by 3 bases and J by 5 bases, with 17 bases between. CDR3 bases: TGTGCCAGCAGTTTTGGGCACGGTCCAGTCCACGAGCAGTACTTC. Its protein is CASSFGHGPVHEQYF.

To note about this clonotype: Possible read error: a much larger clone is one base away. The V gene is TRBV12-3 or TRBV12-4, the J gene TRBJ2-2; TRBD2 agrees at 7 bases. The CDR3 contains 14 residues. The CDR3 DNA reads as TGTGCCAGCAGTTCCGCGGGAGTCACCGGGGGGCTGTTTTTT. Translating gives CASSSAGVTGGLFF.

This clonotype was recorded many times. The chain couples TRBV28 to TRBJ1-1, with D unclear. Trimming removed 1 base from V and 2 bases from J, with 8 bases in between. The CDR3 extends over 14 amino acids. Germline lookup yields CDR1 MDHEN and CDR2 SYDVKM. CDR3 in DNA: TGTGCCAGCAGTTTATTCGGCCCAAACACTGAAGCTTTCTTT. As protein: CASSLFGPNTEAFF. The whole variable domain, remainder taken from reference TRBV28 and TRBJ1-1, is DVKVTQSSRYLVKRTGEKVFLECVQDMDHENMFWYRQDPGLGLRLIYFSYDVKMKEKGDIPEGYSVSREKKERFSLILESASTNQTSMYLCASSLFGPNTEAFFGQGTRLTVV.